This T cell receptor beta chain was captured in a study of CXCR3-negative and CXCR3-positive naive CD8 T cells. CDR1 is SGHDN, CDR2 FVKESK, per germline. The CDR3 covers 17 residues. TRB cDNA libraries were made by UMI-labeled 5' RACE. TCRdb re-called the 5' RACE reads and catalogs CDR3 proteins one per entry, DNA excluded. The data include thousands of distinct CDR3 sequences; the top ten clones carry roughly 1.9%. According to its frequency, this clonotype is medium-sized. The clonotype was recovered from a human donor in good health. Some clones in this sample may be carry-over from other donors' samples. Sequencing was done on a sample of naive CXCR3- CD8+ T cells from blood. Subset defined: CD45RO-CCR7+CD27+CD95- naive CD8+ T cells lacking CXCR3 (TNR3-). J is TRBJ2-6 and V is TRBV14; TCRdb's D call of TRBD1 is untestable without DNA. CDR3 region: CASSPGTGASGANVLTF.